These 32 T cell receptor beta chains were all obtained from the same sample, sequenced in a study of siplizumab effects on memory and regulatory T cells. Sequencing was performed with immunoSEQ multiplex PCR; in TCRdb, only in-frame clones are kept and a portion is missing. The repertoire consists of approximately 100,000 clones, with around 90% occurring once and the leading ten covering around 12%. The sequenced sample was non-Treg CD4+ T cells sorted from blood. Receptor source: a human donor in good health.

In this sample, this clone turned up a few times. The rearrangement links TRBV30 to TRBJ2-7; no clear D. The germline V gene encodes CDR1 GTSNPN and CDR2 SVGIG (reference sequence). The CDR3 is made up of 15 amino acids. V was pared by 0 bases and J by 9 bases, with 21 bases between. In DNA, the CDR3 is TGTGCCTGGAGTGTACCTTTCGGCCCCGGGCTCGCGCAGTACTTC. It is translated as CAWSVPFGPGLAQYF.

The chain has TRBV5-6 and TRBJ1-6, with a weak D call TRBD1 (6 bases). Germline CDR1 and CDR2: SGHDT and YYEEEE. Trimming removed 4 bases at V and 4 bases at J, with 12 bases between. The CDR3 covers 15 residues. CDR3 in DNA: TGTGCCAGCAGCAAAGAGGGGGGTTATAATTCACCCCTCCACTTT. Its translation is CASSKEGGYNSPLHF. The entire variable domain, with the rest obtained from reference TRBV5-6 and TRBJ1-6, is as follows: DAGVTQSPTHLIKTRGQQVTLRCSPKSGHDTVSWYQQALGQGPQFIFQYYEEEERQRGNFPDRFSGHQFPNYSSELNVNALLLGDSALYLCASSKEGGYNSPLHFGNGTRLTVT.

CDR3 sequence: CASSRRDKYNEAFF. The CDR3 DNA follows: TGTGCCAGCAGTCGCCGGGACAAATATAATGAAGCTTTCTTT. The chain uses TRBV28 and TRBJ1-1, with D perhaps matching TRBD1 (6 bases). The V and J ends lost 5 bases and 7 bases respectively, with 17 bases between them. The CDR3 covers 14 residues. The germline V gene has CDR1 MDHEN and CDR2 SYDVKM.

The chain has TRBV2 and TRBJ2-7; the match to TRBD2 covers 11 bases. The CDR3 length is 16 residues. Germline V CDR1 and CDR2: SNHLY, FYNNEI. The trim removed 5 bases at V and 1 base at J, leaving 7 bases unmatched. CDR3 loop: CASSKLLAGDSYEQYF. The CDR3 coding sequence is TGTGCCAGCAGTAAATTACTAGCGGGAGATTCCTACGAGCAGTACTTC. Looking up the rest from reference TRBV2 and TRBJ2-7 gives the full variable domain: EPEVTQTPSHQVTQMGQEVILRCVPISNHLYFYWYRQILGQKVEFLVSFYNNEISEKSEIFDDQFSVERPDGSNFTLKIRSTKLEDSAMYFCASSKLLAGDSYEQYFGPGTRLTVT.

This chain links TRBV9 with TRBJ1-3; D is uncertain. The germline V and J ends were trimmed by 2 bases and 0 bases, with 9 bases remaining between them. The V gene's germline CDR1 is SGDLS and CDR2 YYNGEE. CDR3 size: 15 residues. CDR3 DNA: TGTGCCAGCAGCGTTGACCCGTTCTCTGGAAACACCATATATTTT. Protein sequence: CASSVDPFSGNTIYF.

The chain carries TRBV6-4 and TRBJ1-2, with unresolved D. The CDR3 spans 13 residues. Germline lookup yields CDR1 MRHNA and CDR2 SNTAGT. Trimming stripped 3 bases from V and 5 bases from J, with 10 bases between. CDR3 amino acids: CASSEDGLYGYTF. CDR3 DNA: TGTGCCAGCAGTGAAGACGGACTATATGGCTACACCTTC.

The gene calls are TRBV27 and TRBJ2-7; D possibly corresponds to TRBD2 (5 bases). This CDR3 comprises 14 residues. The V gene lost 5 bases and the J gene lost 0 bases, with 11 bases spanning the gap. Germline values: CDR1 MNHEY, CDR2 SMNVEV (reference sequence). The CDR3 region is CASSPPGSSYEQYF. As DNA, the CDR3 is TGTGCCAGCAGTCCACCGGGGAGCTCCTACGAGCAGTACTTC.

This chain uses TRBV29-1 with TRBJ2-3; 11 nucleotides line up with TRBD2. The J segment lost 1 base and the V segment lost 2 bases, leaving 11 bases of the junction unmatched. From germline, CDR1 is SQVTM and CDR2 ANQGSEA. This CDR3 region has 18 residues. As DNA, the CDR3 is TGCAGCGTTGAAACCCTGGGTCTAGCGGGAGGAGGCACAGATACGCAGTATTTT. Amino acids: CSVETLGLAGGGTDTQYF.

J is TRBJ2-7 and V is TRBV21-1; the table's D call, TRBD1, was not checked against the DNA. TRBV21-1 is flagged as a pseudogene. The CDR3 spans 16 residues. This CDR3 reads CASSKERDRGPYEQYF. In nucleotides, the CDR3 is TGTGCCAGCAGCAAAGAACGGGACAGGGGGCCTTACGAGCAGTACTTC.

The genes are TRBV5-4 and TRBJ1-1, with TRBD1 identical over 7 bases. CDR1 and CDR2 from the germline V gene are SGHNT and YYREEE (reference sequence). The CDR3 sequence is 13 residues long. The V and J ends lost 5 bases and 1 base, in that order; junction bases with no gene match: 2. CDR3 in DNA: TGTGCCAGCAGGCGGGACAGGAACACTGAAGCTTTCTTT. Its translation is CASRRDRNTEAFF.

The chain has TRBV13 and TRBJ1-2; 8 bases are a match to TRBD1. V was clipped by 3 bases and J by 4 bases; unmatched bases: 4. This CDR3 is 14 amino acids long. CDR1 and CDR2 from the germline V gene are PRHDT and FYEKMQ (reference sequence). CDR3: CASSFQTGVYGYTF. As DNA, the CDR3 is TGTGCCAGCAGCTTCCAGACAGGGGTCTATGGCTACACCTTC.

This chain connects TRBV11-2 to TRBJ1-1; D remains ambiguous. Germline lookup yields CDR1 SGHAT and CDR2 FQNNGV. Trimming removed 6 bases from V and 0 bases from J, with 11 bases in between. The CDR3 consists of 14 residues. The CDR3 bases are TGTGCCAGCAGTCCCACAGTCATGAACACTGAAGCTTTCTTT. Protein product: CASSPTVMNTEAFF.

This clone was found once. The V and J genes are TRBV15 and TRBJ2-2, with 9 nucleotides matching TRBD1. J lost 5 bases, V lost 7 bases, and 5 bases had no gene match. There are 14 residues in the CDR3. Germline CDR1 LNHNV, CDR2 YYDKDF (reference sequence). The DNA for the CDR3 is TGTGCCACCACCAGGGACAGGGCAACCGGGGAGCTGTTTTTT. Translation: CATTRDRATGELFF.

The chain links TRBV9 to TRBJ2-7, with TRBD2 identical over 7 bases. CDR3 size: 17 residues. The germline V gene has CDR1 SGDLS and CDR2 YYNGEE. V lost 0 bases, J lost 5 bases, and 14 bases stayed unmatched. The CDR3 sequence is CASSVAPSGTGLNEQYF. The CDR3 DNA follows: TGTGCCAGCAGCGTAGCTCCAAGCGGGACTGGATTAAACGAGCAGTACTTC.

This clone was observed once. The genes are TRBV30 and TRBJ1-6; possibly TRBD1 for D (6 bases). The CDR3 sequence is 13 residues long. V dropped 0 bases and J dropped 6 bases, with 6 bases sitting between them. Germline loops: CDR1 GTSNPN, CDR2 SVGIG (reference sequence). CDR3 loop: CAWSVRGNSPLHF. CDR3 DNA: TGTGCCTGGAGTGTCAGGGGTAATTCACCCCTCCACTTT.

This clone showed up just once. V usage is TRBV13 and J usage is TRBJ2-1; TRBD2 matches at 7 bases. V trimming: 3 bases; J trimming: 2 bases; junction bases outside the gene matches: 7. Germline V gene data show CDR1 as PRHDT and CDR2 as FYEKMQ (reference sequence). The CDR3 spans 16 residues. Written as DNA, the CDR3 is TGTGCCAGCAGCTTTAGGCGGGAGAGGACCTACAATGAGCAGTTCTTC. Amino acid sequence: CASSFRRERTYNEQFF.

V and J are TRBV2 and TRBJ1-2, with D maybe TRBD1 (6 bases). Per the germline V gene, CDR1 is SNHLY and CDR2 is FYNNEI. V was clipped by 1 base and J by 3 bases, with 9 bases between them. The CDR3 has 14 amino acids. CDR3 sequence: CASSEVRGHYGYTF. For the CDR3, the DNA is TGTGCCAGCAGTGAAGTTCGGGGGCACTATGGCTACACCTTC.

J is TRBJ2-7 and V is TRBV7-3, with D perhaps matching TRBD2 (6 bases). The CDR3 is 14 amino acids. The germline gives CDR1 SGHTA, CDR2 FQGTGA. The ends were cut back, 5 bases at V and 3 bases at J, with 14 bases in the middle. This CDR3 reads CASSRGAGNYEQYF. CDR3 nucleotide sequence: TGTGCCAGCAGCCGAGGGGCGGGAAACTACGAGCAGTACTTC. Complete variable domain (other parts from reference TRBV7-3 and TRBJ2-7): GAGVSQTPSNKVTEKGKYVELRCDPISGHTALYWYRQSLGQGPEFLIYFQGTGAADDSGLPNDRFFAVRPEGSVSTLKIQRTERGDSAVYLCASSRGAGNYEQYFGPGTRLTVT.

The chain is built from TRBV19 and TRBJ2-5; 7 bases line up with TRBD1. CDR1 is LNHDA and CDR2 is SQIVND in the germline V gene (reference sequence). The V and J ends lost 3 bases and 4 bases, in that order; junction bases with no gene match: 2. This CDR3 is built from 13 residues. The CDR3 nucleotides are TGTGCCAGTAGTATGCAGGGGGTAGAGACCCAGTACTTC. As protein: CASSMQGVETQYF.

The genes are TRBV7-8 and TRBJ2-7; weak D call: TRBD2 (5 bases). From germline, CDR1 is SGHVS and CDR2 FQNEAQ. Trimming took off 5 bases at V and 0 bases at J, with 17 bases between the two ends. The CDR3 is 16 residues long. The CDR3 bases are TGTGCCAGCAGCCCGGTGCGGGCGCCAAGCTCCTACGAGCAGTACTTC. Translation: CASSPVRAPSSYEQYF.

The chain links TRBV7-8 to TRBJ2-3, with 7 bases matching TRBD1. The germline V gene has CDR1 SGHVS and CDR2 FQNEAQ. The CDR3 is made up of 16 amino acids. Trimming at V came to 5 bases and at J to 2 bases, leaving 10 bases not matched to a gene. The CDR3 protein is CASSNQGQSYTDTQYF. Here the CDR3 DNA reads TGTGCCAGCAGCAACCAGGGACAGAGTTACACAGATACGCAGTATTTT.

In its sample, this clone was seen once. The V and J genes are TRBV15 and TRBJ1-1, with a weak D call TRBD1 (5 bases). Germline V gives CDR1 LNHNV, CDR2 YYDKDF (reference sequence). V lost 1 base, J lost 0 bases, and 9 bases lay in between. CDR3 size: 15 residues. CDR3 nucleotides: TGTGCCACCAGCAGAGGCCAGGGATTGAACACTGAAGCTTTCTTT. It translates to CATSRGQGLNTEAFF.

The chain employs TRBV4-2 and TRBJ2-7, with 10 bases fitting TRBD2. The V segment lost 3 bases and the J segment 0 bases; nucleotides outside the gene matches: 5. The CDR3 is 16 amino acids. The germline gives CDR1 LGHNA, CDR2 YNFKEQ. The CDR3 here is CASSQTGTSVSYEQYF. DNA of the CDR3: TGTGCCAGCAGCCAGACCGGGACTAGCGTCTCCTACGAGCAGTACTTC.

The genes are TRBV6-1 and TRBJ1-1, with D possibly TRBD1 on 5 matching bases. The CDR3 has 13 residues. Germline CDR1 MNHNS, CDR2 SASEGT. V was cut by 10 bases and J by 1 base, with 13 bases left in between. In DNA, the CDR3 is TGTGCCACCCGGGCAGGGACGAACACTGAAGCTTTCTTT. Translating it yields CATRAGTNTEAFF.

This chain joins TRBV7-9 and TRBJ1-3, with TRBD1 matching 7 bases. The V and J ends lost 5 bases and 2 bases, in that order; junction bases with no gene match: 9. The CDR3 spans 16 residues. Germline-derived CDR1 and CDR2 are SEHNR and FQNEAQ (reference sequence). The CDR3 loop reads CASSPAFGTAGNTIYF. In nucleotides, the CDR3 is TGTGCCAGCAGCCCAGCGTTCGGGACAGCTGGAAACACCATATATTTT.

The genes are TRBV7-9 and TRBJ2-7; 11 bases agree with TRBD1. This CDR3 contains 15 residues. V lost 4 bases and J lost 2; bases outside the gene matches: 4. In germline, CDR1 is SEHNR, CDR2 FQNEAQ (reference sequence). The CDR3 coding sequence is TGTGCCAGCAGCTCCCCGGGACAGGGGGCCTACGAGCAGTACTTC. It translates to CASSSPGQGAYEQYF. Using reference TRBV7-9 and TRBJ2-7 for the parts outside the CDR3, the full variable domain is DTGVSQNPRHKITKRGQNVTFRCDPISEHNRLYWYRQTLGQGPEFLTYFQNEAQLEKSRLLSDRFSAERPKGSFSTLEIQRTEQGDSAMYLCASSSPGQGAYEQYFGPGTRLTVT.

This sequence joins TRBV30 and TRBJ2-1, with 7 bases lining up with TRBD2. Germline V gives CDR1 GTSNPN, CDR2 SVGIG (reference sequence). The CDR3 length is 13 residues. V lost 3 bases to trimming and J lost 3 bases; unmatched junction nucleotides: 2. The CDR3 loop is CAWRTSVYNEQFF. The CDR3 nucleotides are TGTGCCTGGAGAACTAGCGTCTACAATGAGCAGTTCTTC.

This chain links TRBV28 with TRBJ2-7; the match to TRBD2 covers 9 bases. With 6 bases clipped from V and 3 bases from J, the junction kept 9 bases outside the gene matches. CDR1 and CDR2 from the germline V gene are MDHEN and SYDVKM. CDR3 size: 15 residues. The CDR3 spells CASSSSGGNIYEQYF. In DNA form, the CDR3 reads TGTGCCAGCAGCTCGAGCGGGGGGAATATCTACGAGCAGTACTTC.

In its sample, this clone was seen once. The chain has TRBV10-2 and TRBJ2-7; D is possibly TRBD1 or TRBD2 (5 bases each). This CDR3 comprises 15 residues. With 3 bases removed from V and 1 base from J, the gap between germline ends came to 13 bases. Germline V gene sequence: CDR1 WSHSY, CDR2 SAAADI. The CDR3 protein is CASSDLGEPSYEQYF. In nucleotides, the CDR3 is TGCGCCAGCAGTGATTTGGGGGAACCATCCTACGAGCAGTACTTC.

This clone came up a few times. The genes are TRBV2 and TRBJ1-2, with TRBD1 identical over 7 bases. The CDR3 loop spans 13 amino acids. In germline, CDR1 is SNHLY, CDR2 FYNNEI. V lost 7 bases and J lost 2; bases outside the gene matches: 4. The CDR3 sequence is CASIRTGNYGYTF. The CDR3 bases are TGTGCCAGCATCCGGACAGGCAACTATGGCTACACCTTC.

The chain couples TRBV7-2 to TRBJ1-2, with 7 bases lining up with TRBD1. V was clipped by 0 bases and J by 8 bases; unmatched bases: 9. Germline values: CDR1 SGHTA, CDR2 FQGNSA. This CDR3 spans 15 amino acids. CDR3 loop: CASSLAQGDLGGYTF. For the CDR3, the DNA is TGTGCCAGCAGCTTAGCGCAGGGGGACCTAGGAGGCTACACCTTC.

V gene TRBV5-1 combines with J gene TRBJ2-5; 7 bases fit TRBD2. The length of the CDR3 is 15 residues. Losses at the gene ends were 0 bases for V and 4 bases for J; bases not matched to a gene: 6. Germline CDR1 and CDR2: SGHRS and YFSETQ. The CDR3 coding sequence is TGCGCCAGCAGCTTGGCTTCTAGCGGAAGAGAGACCCAGTACTTC. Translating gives CASSLASSGRETQYF.